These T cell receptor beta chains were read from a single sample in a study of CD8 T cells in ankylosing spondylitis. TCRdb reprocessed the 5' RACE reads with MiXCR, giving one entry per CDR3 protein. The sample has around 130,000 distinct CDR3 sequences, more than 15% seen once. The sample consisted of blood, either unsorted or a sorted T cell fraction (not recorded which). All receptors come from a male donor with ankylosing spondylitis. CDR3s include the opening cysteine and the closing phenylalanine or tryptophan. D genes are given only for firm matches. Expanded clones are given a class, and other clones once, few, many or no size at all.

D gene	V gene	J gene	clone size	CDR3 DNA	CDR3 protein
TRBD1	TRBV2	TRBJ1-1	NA	TGTGCCAGCAGCAGGGGGGAGAACACTGAAGCTTTCTTT	CASSRGENTEAFF
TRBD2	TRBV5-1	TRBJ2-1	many	TGCGCCAGCAGCCGACCGGGACTAGCGGTTCGGAGCTCCTACAATGAGCAGTTCTTC	CASSRPGLAVRSSYNEQFF
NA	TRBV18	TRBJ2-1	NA	TGTGCCAGCTCAGACCGACCGGGACAGGTCGTTCCTAGCGGGGACAATGAGCAGTTCTTC	CASSDRPGQVVPSGDNEQFF
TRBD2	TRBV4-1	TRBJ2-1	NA	TGCGCCAGCAGCCAAGATAAGGGGACTAGCGGATACAATGAGCAGTTCTTC	CASSQDKGTSGYNEQFF
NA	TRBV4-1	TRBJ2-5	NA	TGCGCCAGCAGCCAAGCTACTTCTAGCCGGGAGACCCAGTACTTC	CASSQATSSRETQYF
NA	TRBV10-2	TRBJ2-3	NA	TGCGCCAGCAGCGAAACTAGCGGACAGGTTACAGATACGCAGTATTTT	CASSETSGQVTDTQYF
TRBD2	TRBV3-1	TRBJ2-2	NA	TGTGCCAGCAGCCAAGAGGGGACTAGCGTTTTTGGGGAGCTGTTTTTT	CASSQEGTSVFGELFF
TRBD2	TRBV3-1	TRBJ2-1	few	TGTGCCAGCAGCCAAGTTGCCTCTCAGCGGGAGAGAAACAATGAGCAGTTCTTC	CASSQVASQRERNNEQFF
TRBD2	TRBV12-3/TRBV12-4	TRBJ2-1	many	TGTGCCAGCAGTGGACTAGCGGGGACATCCTACAATGAGCAGTTCTTC	CASSGLAGTSYNEQFF
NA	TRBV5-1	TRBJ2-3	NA	TGCGCCAGCAGCTTTAGGGCGGGACTGACGGATACGCAGTATTTT	CASSFRAGLTDTQYF
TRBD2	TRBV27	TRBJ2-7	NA	TGTGCCACTAGCGGGAGCTCCTACGAGCAGTACTTC	CATSGSSYEQYF
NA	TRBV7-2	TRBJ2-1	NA	TGTGCCAGCAGCTCCTATTGTTGTAGCGGCTCCTACAATGAGCAGTTCTTC	CASSSYCCSGSYNEQFF
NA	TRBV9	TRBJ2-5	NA	TGTGCCAGCAACCAAGACTGGAGCGGGGAGACCCAGTACTTC	CASNQDWSGETQYF
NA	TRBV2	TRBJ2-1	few	TGTGCCAGCAGTGAGACAGCAACCTACAATGAGCAGTTCTTC	CASSETATYNEQFF
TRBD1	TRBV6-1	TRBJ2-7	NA	TGTGCCAGCAGTCCCGGGACAGGGCGCTACGAGCAGTACTTC	CASSPGTGRYEQYF
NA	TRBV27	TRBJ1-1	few	TGTGCCAGCAGTTTAGCGGGTGGGGCAATGGCTGAAGCTTTCTTT	CASSLAGGAMAEAFF
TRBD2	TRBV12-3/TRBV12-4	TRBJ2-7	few	TGTGCCAGCAGTTTTAGCGGGACCTACGAGCAGTACTTC	CASSFSGTYEQYF
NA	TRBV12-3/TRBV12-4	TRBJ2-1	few	TGTGCCAGCACCACAGGGTCGGAAGAGCAGTTCTTC	CASTTGSEEQFF
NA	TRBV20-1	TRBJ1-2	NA	TGCAGTGCTAGAGATCTCTTGGGTTGGGGAGAAAGTGGCTACACCTTC	CSARDLLGWGESGYTF
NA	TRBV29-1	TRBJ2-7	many	TGCAGCGTTGAAGACCAGGGATCAAACTACGAGCAGTACTTC	CSVEDQGSNYEQYF
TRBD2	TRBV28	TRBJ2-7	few	TGTGCCAGCAGTCCTCCGGGACTACTAGTCGAGCAGTACTTC	CASSPPGLLVEQYF
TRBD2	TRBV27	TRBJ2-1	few	TGTGCCAGCAGTTTACCGGGAGGGCATCGGAATGAGCAGTTCTTC	CASSLPGGHRNEQFF
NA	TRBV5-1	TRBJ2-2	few	TGCGCCAGCGCGCTATCAGGAAGGGAGAACACCGGGGAGCTGTTTTTT	CASALSGRENTGELFF
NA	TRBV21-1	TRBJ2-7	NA	TGTGCCAGCGGGACAGGGAGCTACGAGCAGTACTTC	CASGTGSYEQYF
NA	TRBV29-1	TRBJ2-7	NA	TGCAGCGTTGAGGTGAGGTCCTACGAGCAGTACTTC	CSVEVRSYEQYF
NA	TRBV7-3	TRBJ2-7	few	TGTGCCAGCAGCTTACGGGATCGGTACGAGCAGTACTTC	CASSLRDRYEQYF
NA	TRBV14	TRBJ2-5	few	TGTGCCAGCAGCCTAGATCTCTTAGCAGGATCGGAGACCCAGTACTTC	CASSLDLLAGSETQYF
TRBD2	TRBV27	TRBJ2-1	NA	TGTGCCAGCAGTTCAGCGGGAGGTCTCTACAATGAGCAGTTCTTC	CASSSAGGLYNEQFF
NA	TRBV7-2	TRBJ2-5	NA	TGTGCCAGCAGCCGACCGGGGGAGAGTTTGGGAAAAGAGACCCAGTACTTC	CASSRPGESLGKETQYF
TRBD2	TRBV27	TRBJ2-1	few	TGTGCCAGCAGTGAGGGACTAGCGACCTACAATGAGCAGTTCTTC	CASSEGLATYNEQFF
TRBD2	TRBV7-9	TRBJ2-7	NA	TGTGCCAGCAGCGAGGGGACTAGCGCCTACGAGCAGTACTTC	CASSEGTSAYEQYF
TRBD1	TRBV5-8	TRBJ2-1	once	TGTGCCAGCAGCACCACAGGGGGCGAGCAGTTCTTC	CASSTTGGEQFF
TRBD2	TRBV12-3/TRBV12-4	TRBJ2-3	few	TGTGCCAGCAGTTTCGCGGGAGTAGCCGATACGCAGTATTTT	CASSFAGVADTQYF
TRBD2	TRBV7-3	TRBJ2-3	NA	TGTGCCAGCAGCTTACTCCTAGCGGGACGAACAGATACGCAGTATTTT	CASSLLLAGRTDTQYF
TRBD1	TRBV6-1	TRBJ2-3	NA	TGTGCCTGCCGGGGACAGTACACAGATACGCAGTATTTT	CACRGQYTDTQYF
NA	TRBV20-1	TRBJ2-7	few	TGCAGTGCTAGAGAAGGTCGTGCGGACGAGCAGTACTTC	CSAREGRADEQYF
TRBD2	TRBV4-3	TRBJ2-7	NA	TGCGCCAGCAGCCGGGGACTACCCGCCTACGAGCAGTACTTC	CASSRGLPAYEQYF
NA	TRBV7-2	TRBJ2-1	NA	TGTGCCAGCAGCTTAGACGAGTACAATGAGCAGTTCTTC	CASSLDEYNEQFF
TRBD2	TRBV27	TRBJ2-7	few	TGTGCCAGCGGGTGGACTAGCGGGAGTCTCGAGCAGTACTTC	CASGWTSGSLEQYF
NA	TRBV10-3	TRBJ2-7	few	TGTGCCATCAGTGAGGGCCGCTACGAGCAGTACTTC	CAISEGRYEQYF
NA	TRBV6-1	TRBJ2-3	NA	TGTGCCAGCTGTGAAGGAGACCAGGGAGATACGCAGTATTTT	CASCEGDQGDTQYF